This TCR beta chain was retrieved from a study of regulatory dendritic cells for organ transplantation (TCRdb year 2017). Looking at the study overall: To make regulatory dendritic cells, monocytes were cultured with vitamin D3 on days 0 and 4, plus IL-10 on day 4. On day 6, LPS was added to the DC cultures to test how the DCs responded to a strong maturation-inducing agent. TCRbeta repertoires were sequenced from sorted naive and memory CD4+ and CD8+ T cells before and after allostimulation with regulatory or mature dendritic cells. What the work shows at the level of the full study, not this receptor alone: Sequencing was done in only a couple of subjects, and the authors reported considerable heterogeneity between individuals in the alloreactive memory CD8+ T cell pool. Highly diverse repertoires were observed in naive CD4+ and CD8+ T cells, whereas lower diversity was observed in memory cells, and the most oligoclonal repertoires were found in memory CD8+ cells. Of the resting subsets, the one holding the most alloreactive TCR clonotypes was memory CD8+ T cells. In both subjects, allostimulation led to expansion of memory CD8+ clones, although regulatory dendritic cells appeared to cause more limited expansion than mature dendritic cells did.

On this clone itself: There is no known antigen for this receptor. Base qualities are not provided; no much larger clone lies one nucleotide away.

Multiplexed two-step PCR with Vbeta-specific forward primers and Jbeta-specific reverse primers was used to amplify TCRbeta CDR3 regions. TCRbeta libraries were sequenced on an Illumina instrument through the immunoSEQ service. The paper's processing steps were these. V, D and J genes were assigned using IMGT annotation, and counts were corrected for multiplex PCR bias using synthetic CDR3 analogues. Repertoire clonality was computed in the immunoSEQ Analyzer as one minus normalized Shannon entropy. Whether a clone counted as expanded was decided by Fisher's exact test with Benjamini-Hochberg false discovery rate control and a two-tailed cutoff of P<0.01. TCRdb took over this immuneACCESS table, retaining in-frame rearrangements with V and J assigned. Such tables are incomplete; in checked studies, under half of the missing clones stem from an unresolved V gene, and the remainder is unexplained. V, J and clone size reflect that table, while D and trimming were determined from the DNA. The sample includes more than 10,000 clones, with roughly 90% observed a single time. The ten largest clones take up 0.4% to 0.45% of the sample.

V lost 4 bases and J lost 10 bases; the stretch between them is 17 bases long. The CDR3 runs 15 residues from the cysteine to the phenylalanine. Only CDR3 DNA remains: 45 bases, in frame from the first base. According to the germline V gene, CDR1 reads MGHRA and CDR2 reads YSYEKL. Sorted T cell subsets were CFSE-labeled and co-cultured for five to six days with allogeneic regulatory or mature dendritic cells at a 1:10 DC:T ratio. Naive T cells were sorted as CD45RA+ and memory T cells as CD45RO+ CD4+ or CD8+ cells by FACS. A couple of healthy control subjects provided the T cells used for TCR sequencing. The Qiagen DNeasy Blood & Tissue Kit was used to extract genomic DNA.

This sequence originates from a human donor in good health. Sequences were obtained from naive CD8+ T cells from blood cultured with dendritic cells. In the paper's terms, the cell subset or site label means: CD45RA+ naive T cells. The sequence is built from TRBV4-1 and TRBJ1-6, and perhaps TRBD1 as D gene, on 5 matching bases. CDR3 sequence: CASSPNGGRDSPLHF. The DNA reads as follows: TGCGCCAGCAGCCCCAATGGCGGCAGGGACTCACCCCTCCACTTT.